This TCR beta chain was profiled in a study of blood T cell repertoires in COVID-19 (TCRdb year 2020). With respect to the entire study: The collaborator samples originated in the United States, Italy and Spain and spanned the acute and convalescent phases of COVID-19. The repertoires were released in a freely available public database intended as a resource for research on the immune response to SARS-CoV-2. The samples were drawn from two sources: the first 160 participants of the ongoing ImmuneRACE study, and over 1,000 subjects contributed by 6 global collaborators. Where HLA class I and class II types were available, the types were taken from metadata supplied by the sample provider, not from assay-based typing. Deeply sampled blood TCRbeta repertoires from subjects exposed to, actively infected with, or recovered from COVID-19 were included in the dataset. The prospective study material was composed of cDNA or gDNA derived from T cells, B-cell-depleted T cells, or PBMCs. A de-identified subject ID, COVID-19 status, age in years and sex were almost always included in the sample metadata. General conclusions and limits of the study: Clinical and demographic metadata were provided uncurated, with the amount varying by source and participant.

Cut back by 2 bases and 4 bases, the V and J ends lie 9 bases apart. The CDR3 covers 13 residues, taking in both the cysteine and the phenylalanine. Just CDR3 DNA is preserved here, 39 bases in frame from base 1. The germline V gene (reference sequence) yields SGHNT for CDR1 and YYREEE for CDR2. For this clone: The specificity of this receptor is unknown. No base quality information exists; no much larger clone differs at one position.

The collaborating institutions used their own protocols to collect whole blood in K2EDTA tubes. Collaborator samples were shipped for TCRbeta analysis as frozen whole blood, isolated PBMCs, or DNA extracted from either sample type. The immunoSEQ Assay, a bias-controlled multiplex PCR, was used to amplify TCRbeta CDR3 regions from genomic DNA. Processing in the source paper ran as follows. The number of nucleated cells in each sample was estimated by amplification of reference gene primers within the assay. To quantify the absolute abundance of each unique TCRbeta CDR3 rearrangement, sequence reads were collapsed and filtered. For each sample, productive Simpson clonality was calculated as the square root of Simpson's diversity index across productive rearrangements. TCRdb carries this immuneACCESS record with in-frame sequences only. Its versions omit some clonotypes, under half of them owing to an unresolved V gene in the studies checked, with the rest unexplained. Clonal size and the V and J genes are those of that table, whereas D and trimming came from the DNA. The sample profile shows around 180,000 clones; 70% to 90% of them were found once. The ten most abundant clones make up less than 3% of the sample.

This clonotype originated in a woman aged 30 to 39 with active or convalescent COVID-19. Input material: peripheral blood. This chain is built from TRBV5-4 and TRBJ2-5; matching of 6 bases hints at TRBD1 as the D gene. CDR3 reads: CASSFPGVETQYF. The sequenced DNA is TGTGCCAGCAGCTTCCCAGGGGTAGAGACCCAGTACTTC.